This T cell receptor (beta chain) was identified in a study of cytomegalovirus exposure and HLA in healthy donors. Use of 60 Vbeta and 13 Jbeta primers characterized the PCR. TCRdb's table, derived via immunoSEQ multiplex PCR, lists solely in-frame clones and lacks some. The top ten clones hold 2.5% of a sample with over 70,000 clones, around 80% of them seen once. By frequency in the sample, this clone is medium-sized. V shed 5 bases and J 0 bases; nucleotides not matched to a gene: 2. The germline CDR1 and CDR2 sequences are MRHNA and SNTAGT. This CDR3 spans 15 amino acids. The sequencing input was PBMCs. J is TRBJ2-1 and V is TRBV6-4; 9 nucleotides align to TRBD1. The source of this sequence is a male donor in good health and CMV-seropositive. The CDR3 region is CASSSGQGSYNEQFF. As DNA, the CDR3 is TGTGCCAGCAGTTCGGGACAGGGCTCCTACAATGAGCAGTTCTTC.